Described below is a single T cell receptor (beta chain) sequence and its context. The CDR3 length is 14 residues. V lost 6 bases and J 4 bases, leaving 15 bases between the germline ends. The sample originates from a study of response to subunit inactivated influenza vaccine. TCRdb reprocessed the RT-PCR reads via MiXCR and lists one record per CDR3 protein. This sample has a few hundred thousand distinct CDR3 sequences, with 12% to 15% found just once. The V gene is TRBV12-3 or TRBV12-4, the J gene TRBJ2-5, with a possible D match to TRBD2 (7 bases). The specimen comprised PBMCs from blood, sampled roughly 12 days after vaccination. The TCR originated in a man over 45 who received an inactivated influenza vaccine. CDR3 DNA sequence: TGTGCCAGCAGACAGGGAAGGGAGGGAGAGACCCAGTACTTC. Amino acids: CASRQGREGETQYF.